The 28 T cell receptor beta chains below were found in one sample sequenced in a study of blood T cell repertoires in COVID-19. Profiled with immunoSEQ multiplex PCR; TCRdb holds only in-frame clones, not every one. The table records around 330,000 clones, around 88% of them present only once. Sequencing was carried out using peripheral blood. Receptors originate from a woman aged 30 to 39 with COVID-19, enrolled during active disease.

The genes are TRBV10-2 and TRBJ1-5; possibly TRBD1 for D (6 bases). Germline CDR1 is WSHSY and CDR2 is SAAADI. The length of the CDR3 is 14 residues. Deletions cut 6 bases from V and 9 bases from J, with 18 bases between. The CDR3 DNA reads TGCGCCAGCAGCCCTACACAGGGACAAGGGCCCCAGCATTTT. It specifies CASSPTQGQGPQHF.

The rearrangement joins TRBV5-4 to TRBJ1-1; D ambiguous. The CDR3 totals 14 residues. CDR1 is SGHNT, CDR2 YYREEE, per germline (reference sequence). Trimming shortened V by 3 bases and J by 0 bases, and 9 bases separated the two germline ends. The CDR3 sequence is CASSWETLNTEAFF. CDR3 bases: TGTGCCAGCAGCTGGGAGACTTTGAACACTGAAGCTTTCTTT. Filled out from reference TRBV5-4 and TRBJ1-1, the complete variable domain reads ETGVTQSPTHLIKTRGQQVTLRCSSQSGHNTVSWYQQALGQGPQFIFQYYREEENGRGNFPPRFSGLQFPNYSSELNVNALELDDSALYLCASSWETLNTEAFFGQGTRLTVV.

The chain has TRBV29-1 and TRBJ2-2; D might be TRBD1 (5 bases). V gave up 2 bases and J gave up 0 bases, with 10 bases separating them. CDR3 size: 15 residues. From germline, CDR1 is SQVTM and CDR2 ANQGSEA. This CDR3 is CSVEYGRANTGELFF. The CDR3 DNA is TGCAGCGTTGAATATGGCAGGGCGAACACCGGGGAGCTGTTTTTT.

The CDR3 DNA is TGTGCCAGCAGCTCCGTAGCGGGGAACACTGAAGCTTTCTTT. Translated, it gives CASSSVAGNTEAFF. V gene TRBV11-2 combines with J gene TRBJ1-1, with D uncertain. Trimming shortened V by 4 bases and J by 1 base, and 10 bases separated the two germline ends. The CDR3 totals 14 residues. Germline assignment: CDR1 SGHAT and CDR2 FQNNGV.

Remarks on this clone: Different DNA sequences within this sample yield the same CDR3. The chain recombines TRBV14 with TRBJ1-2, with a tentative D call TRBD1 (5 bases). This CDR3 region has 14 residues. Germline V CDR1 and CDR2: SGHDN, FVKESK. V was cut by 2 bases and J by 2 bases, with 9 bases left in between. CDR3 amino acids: CASSQYGGNYGYTF. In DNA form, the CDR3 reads TGTGCCAGCAGCCAATACGGGGGAAACTATGGCTACACCTTC. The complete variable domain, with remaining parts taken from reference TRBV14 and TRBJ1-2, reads EAGVTQFPSHSVIEKGQTVTLRCDPISGHDNLYWYRRVMGKEIKFLLHFVKESKQDESGMPNNRFLAERTGGTYSTLKVQPAELEDSGVYFCASSQYGGNYGYTFGSGTRLTVV.

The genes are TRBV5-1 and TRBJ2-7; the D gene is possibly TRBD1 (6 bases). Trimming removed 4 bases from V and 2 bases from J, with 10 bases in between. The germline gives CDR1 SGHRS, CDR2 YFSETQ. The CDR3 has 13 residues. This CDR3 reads CASSGDNPYEQYV. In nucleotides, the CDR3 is TGCGCCAGCAGCGGGGACAACCCCTACGAGCAGTACGTC.

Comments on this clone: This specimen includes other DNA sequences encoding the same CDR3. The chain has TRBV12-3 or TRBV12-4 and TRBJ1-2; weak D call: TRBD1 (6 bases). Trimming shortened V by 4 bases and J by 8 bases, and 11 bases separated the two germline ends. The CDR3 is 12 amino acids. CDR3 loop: CASSSQGGGYTF. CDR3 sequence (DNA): TGTGCCAGCAGTTCACAGGGTGGCGGCTACACCTTC.

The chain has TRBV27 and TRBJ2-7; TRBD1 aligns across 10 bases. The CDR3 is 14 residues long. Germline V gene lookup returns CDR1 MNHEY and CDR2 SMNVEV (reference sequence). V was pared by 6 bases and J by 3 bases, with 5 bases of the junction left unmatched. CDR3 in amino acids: CASSLRDRGYEQYF. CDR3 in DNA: TGTGCCAGCAGCTTAAGGGACAGGGGCTACGAGCAGTACTTC.

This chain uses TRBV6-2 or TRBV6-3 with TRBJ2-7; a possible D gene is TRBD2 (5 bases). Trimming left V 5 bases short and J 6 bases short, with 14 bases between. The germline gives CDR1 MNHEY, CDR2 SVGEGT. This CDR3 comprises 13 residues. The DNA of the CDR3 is TGTGCCAGCAGTAGCGGCACTAGGCTCGAGCAGTACTTC. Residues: CASSSGTRLEQYF.

CDR3 amino acids: CASSPREGDNQPQHF. Written as DNA, the CDR3 is TGTGCCAGCAGCCCACGGGAGGGGGACAATCAGCCCCAGCATTTT. The genes are TRBV7-9 and TRBJ1-5, with TRBD1 as a possible D gene (6 bases). This CDR3 contains 15 residues. Germline V CDR1 and CDR2: SEHNR, FQNEAQ (reference sequence). Trimming removed 5 bases at V and 3 bases at J, with 14 bases between.

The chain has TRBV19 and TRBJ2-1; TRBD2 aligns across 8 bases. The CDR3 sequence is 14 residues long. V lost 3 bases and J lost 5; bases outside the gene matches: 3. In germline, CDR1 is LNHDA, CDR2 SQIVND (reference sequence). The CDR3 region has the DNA TGTGCCAGTAGTATCGGGGGGGCACACAATGAGCAGTTCTTC. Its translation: CASSIGGAHNEQFF.

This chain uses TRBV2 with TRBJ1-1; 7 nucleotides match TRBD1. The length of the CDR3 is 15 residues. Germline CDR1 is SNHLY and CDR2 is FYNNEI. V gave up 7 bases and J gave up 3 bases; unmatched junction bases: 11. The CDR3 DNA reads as TGTGCCAGCAATATAGCCGGGACAGTGGACACTGAAGCTTTCTTT. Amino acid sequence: CASNIAGTVDTEAFF.

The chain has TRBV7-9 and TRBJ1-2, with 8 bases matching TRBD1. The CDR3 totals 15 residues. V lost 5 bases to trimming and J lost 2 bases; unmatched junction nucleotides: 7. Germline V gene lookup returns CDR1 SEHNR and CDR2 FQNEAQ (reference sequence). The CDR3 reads CASSPGDRINYGYTF. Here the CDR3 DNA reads TGTGCCAGCAGCCCTGGGGACAGGATAAACTATGGCTACACCTTC.

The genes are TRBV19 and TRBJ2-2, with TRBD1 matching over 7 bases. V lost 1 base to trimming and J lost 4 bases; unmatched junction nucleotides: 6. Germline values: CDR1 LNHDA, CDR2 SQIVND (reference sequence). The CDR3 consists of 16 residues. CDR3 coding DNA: TGTGCCAGTAGTATAGGACAGGGTGGAAGCACCGGGGAGCTGTTTTTT. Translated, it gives CASSIGQGGSTGELFF.

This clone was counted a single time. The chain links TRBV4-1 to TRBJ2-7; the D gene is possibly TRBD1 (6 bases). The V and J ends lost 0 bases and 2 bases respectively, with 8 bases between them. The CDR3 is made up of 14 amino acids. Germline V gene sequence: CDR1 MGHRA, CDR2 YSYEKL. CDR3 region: CASSQDGQTYEQYF. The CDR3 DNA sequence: TGCGCCAGCAGCCAAGATGGACAGACCTACGAGCAGTACTTC.

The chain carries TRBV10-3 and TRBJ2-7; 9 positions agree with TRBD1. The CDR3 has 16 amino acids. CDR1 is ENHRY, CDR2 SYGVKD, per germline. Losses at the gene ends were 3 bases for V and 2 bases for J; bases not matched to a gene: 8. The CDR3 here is CAISDPGQGRTYEQYF. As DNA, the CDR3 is TGTGCCATCAGTGACCCAGGACAGGGGCGAACCTACGAGCAGTACTTC.

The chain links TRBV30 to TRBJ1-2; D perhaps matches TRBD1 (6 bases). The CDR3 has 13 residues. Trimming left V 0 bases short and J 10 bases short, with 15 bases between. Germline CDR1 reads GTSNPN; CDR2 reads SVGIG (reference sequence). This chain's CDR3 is CAWSVLSNRAYTF. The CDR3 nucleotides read TGTGCCTGGAGTGTATTATCGAACAGGGCCTACACCTTC.

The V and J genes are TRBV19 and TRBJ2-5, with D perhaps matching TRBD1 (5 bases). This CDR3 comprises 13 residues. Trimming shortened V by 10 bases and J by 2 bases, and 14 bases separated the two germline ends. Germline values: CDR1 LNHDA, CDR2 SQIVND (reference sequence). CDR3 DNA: TGTGCCACCAGCGATAGGACACAAGAGACCCAGTACTTC. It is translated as CATSDRTQETQYF.

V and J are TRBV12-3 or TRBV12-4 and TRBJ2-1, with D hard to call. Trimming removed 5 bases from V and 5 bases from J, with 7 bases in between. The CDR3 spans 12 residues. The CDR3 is CASSPNNNEQFF. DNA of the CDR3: TGTGCCAGCAGTCCCAACAACAATGAGCAGTTCTTC.

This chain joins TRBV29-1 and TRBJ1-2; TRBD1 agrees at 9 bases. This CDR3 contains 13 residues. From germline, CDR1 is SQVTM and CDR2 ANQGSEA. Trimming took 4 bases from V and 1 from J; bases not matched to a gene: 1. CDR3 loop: CSVGTGVNYGYTF. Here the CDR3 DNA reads TGCAGCGTTGGGACAGGGGTTAACTATGGCTACACCTTC.

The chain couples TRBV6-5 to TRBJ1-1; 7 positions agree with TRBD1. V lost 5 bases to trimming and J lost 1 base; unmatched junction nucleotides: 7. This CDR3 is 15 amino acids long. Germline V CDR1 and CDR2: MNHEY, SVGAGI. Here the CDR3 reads CASSSHRGENTEAFF. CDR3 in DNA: TGTGCCAGCAGTAGTCACAGGGGTGAGAACACTGAAGCTTTCTTT.

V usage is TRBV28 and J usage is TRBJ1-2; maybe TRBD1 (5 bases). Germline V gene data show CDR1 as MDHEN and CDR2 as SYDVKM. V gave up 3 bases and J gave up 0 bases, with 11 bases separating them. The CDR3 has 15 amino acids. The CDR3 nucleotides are TGTGCCAGCAGTTTCAGACAGCGAGCTAACTATGGCTACACCTTC. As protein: CASSFRQRANYGYTF.

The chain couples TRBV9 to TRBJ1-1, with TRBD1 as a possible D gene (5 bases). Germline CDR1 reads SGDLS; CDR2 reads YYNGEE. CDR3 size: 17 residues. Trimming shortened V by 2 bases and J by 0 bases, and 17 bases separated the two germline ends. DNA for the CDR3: TGTGCCAGCAGCGTGCGAAGGGGCCCAGACCTGAACACTGAAGCTTTCTTT. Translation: CASSVRRGPDLNTEAFF.

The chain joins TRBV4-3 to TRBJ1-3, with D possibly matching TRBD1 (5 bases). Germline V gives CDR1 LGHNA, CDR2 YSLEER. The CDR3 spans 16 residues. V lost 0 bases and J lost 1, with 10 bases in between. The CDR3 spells CASSQDLGLSGNTIYF. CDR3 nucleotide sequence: TGCGCCAGCAGCCAAGACCTGGGGCTGTCTGGAAACACCATATATTTT.

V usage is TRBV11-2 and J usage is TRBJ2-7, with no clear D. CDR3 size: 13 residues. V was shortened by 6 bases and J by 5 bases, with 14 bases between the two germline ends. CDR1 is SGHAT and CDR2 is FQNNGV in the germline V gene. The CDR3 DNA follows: TGTGCCAGCAGTCCCGGGTGGGTCCACGAGCAGTACGTC. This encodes CASSPGWVHEQYV.

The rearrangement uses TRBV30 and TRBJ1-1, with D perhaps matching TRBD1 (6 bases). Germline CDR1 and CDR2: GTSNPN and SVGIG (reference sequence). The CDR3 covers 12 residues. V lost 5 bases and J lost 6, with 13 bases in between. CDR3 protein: CAWEGGTAEAFF. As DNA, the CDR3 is TGTGCCTGGGAGGGGGGGACGGCTGAAGCTTTCTTT.

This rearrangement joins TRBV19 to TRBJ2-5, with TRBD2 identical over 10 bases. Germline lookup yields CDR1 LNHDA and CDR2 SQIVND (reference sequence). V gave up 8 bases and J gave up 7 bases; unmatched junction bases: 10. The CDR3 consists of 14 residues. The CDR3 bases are TGTGCCAGTGCCTTTGGGGAGCGGGGGGGGACCCAGTACTTC. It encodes CASAFGERGGTQYF.

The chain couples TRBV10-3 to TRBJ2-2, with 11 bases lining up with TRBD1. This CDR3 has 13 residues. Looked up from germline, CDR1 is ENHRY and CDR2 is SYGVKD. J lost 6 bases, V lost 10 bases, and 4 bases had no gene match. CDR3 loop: CANAGQGAGELFF. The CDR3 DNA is TGTGCCAATGCGGGACAGGGGGCCGGGGAGCTGTTTTTT.